The next 6 T cell receptor beta chains were all read from a single sample in a study of metastatic and nonmetastatic thyroid tumors. Treatment of any kind had been given to no patient before thyroid surgery. Using MiXCR, TCRdb re-called clones from the PCR reads. This table has around 20,000 clones, 25% to 35% appearing once. The specimen was tumor tissue. Receptors were obtained from a female donor with papillary thyroid cancer or a benign thyroid nodule (not recorded which). Some clones in this sample may be carry-over from other donors' samples.

This clone turned up a few times. The gene calls are TRBV6-4 and TRBJ2-7; TRBD1 agrees at 10 bases. The CDR3 loop spans 13 amino acids. After removal of 8 bases from V and 4 bases from J, the junction contained 5 bases not matched to a gene. Germline V CDR1 and CDR2: MRHNA, SNTAGT. The CDR3 bases are TGTGCCAGCGGACAGGGGGTGAGGTACGAGCAGTACTTC. Its translation: CASGQGVRYEQYF.

This clone has just a few counts. The chain carries TRBV6-1 and TRBJ2-2, with D perhaps given as TRBD1 or TRBD2 (5 bases each). This CDR3 has 15 amino acids. Trimming removed 7 bases at V and 0 bases at J, with 12 bases between. CDR1 is MNHNS, CDR2 SASEGT, per germline. The CDR3 nucleotides are TGTGCCAGCACCGGGGACGGGTCGAACACCGGGGAGCTGTTTTTT. Residues: CASTGDGSNTGELFF.

This clone counts as medium-sized. CDR3 sequence (DNA): TGTGCCAGCAGCCATTCCGGGACAGGGTCCTACGAGCAGTACTTC. Residues: CASSHSGTGSYEQYF. J is TRBJ2-7 and V is TRBV3-1; the match to TRBD1 covers 9 bases. The CDR3 spans 15 residues. Trimming took 3 bases from V and 1 from J; bases not matched to a gene: 4. The V gene's germline CDR1 is LGHDT and CDR2 YNNKEL (reference sequence).

This clone was recorded at least ten times. The chain links TRBV11-3 to TRBJ1-1; 9 bases map to TRBD1. There are 14 residues in the CDR3. Germline CDR1 and CDR2: SGHNT and YENEEA. The V and J ends lost 5 bases and 5 bases, in that order; junction bases with no gene match: 6. The CDR3 loop is CASSPRTGATEAFF. The CDR3 nucleotides are TGTGCCAGCAGCCCTCGGACAGGGGCGACTGAAGCTTTCTTT.

This rearrangement joins TRBV28 to TRBJ1-2; D is ambiguous. V was shortened by 8 bases and J by 8 bases, with 12 bases between the two germline ends. Per germline, CDR1 MDHEN and CDR2 SYDVKM. The length of the CDR3 is 11 residues. The CDR3: CASWEPTGYTF. In DNA, the CDR3 is TGTGCCAGCTGGGAGCCGACGGGCTACACCTTC.

Remarks on this clone: This may stem from a read error, because a much larger clone lies one nucleotide away. The gene calls are TRBV11-2 and TRBJ2-3; 7 bases agree with TRBD1. The CDR3 length is 15 residues. Unmatched junction bases numbered 7, after V lost 6 bases and J lost 1 base. Looked up from germline, CDR1 is SGHAT and CDR2 is FQNNGV. For the CDR3, the DNA is TGTGCCAGCAGACTACAGGGGTCTGGCACAGATACGCAGTATTTT. This translates into CASRLQGSGTDTQYF.